This TCR beta chain was observed in a study of blood T cells in healthy people across ages. Per germline, CDR1 DFQATT and CDR2 SNEGSKA (reference sequence). Trimming took 0 bases from V and 2 from J; bases not matched to a gene: 3. This CDR3 has 14 residues. PCR was performed a second time for roughly 7 to 11 cycles using a sample-barcoded 5' primer and a J-beta primer mix. TCRdb recomputed calls from the 5' RACE reads with MiXCR, one row per CDR3 protein. This table has 650,000 to 800,000 distinct CDR3 sequences, more than 40% appearing once. The specimen was blood. The rearrangement links TRBV20-1 to TRBJ2-5, with 7 bases lining up with TRBD1. The sequence was collected from a man aged 60-69 years in good health. CDR3 residues: CSARDRTGQETQYF. As DNA, the CDR3 is TGCAGTGCTAGAGATAGGACAGGACAAGAGACCCAGTACTTC.